This is a list of T cell receptor beta chains from one sample in a study of cytomegalovirus exposure and HLA in healthy donors. Clones were read by immunoSEQ multiplex PCR, and TCRdb kept only the in-frame ones, dropping some. Of some 150,000 clones in the sample, just under 85% were seen once. The source material was PBMCs. Receptors were obtained from a woman between 40 and 55 years old in good health and CMV-seronegative. The CDR3 runs from the conserved cysteine through the conserved F or W. Each record gives: D gene, J gene, clone size, V gene, CDR3 protein, CDR3 DNA. D genes are given only for firm matches. Where a row states a size, it is once, few, many or the class of an expanded clone; other rows omit it.

TRBD2 | TRBJ2-1 | - | TRBV7-2 | CASSLELAGRREGDEQFF | TGTGCCAGCAGCTTAGAGCTAGCGGGGAGGAGGGAGGGCGATGAGCAGTTCTTC
TRBD1 | TRBJ2-1 | - | TRBV6-5 | CASSLWTGSYNEQFF | TGTGCCAGCAGCCTCTGGACAGGGTCCTACAATGAGCAGTTCTTC
- | TRBJ2-1 | - | TRBV18 | CASSPPSLTNEQFF | TGTGCCAGCTCACCACCGTCTCTAACCAATGAGCAGTTCTTC
- | TRBJ2-3 | - | TRBV21-1 | CASSSRAKGGPDTQYF | TGTGCCAGCAGCAGCAGGGCGAAAGGGGGCCCAGATACGCAGTATTTT
- | TRBJ2-1 | - | TRBV2 | CASLISTVNYNEQFF | TGTGCCAGCCTTATCTCGACAGTTAACTACAATGAGCAGTTCTTC
- | TRBJ2-3 | - | TRBV15 | CATSGPSGSTDTQYF | TGTGCCACCAGCGGACCGAGCGGGAGCACAGATACGCAGTATTTT
TRBD1 | TRBJ2-3 | once | TRBV6-1 | CASRPDRVSDTQYF | TGTGCCAGCAGGCCGGACAGGGTATCAGATACGCAGTATTTT
- | TRBJ2-7 | - | TRBV7-8 | CASSSSGPTSKWYF | TGTGCCAGCAGCTCATCAGGCCCTACGAGCAAGTGGTACTTC
- | TRBJ2-5 | few | TRBV7-8 | CASSLASQETQYF | TGTGCCAGCAGCTTGGCCAGCCAAGAGACCCAGTACTTC
- | TRBJ2-7 | - | TRBV6-5 | CASSYDTTGGYEQYF | TGTGCCAGCAGTTACGATACGACAGGCGGCTACGAGCAGTACTTC
- | TRBJ2-3 | - | TRBV9 | CASSVGFLGQSTDTQYF | TGTGCCAGCAGCGTAGGTTTTTTAGGACAGAGCACAGATACGCAGTATTTT
TRBD1 | TRBJ1-2 | once | TRBV4-3 | CASSPTGQGSPYGYTF | TGCGCCAGCAGCCCAACCGGACAGGGGTCTCCCTATGGCTACACCTTC
TRBD2 | TRBJ2-1 | - | TRBV27 | CASRGTSPIGSYNEQFF | TGTGCCAGCAGGGGGACTAGCCCTATAGGGTCCTACAATGAGCAGTTCTTC
- | TRBJ2-7 | - | TRBV2 | CASSGRDYEQYF | TGTGCCAGCAGCGGACGGGACTACGAGCAGTACTTC
- | TRBJ1-2 | - | TRBV18 | CASSGQSTFNYGYTF | TGTGCCAGCTCAGGACAGTCTACCTTTAACTATGGCTACACCTTC
TRBD2 | TRBJ2-7 | - | TRBV7-2 | CASSLVGLGRNEQYF | TGTGCCAGCAGCTTAGTTGGACTAGGACGCAACGAGCAGTACTTC
TRBD2 | TRBJ2-1 | - | TRBV4-1 | CASSQDGTSGRAPRYNEQFF | TGCGCCAGCAGCCAAGATGGGACTAGCGGGAGAGCCCCGAGATACAATGAGCAGTTCTTC
- | TRBJ1-3 | - | TRBV4-2 | CAHRVNSGNTIYF | TGTGCCCACAGGGTGAACTCTGGAAACACCATATATTTT
- | TRBJ2-7 | - | TRBV13 | CASSLGRGFEQYF | TGTGCCAGCAGCTTAGGCCGGGGGTTTGAGCAGTACTTC
TRBD1 | TRBJ2-4 | few | TRBV4-1 | CASSQPTGPIAKNIQYF | TGCGCCAGCAGCCAACCGACAGGGCCGATAGCCAAAAACATTCAGTACTTC
- | TRBJ2-1 | - | TRBV10-3 | CATNSYNEQFF | TGTGCCACCAACTCCTACAATGAGCAGTTCTTC
TRBD1 | TRBJ2-7 | - | TRBV11-2 | CASRGQGSYEQYF | TGTGCCAGCAGGGGACAGGGCTCCTACGAGCAGTACTTC
TRBD2 | TRBJ2-3 | - | TRBV9 | CASSDGGVGTDTQYF | TGTGCCAGCAGCGATGGGGGGGTAGGCACAGATACGCAGTATTTT
TRBD1 | TRBJ1-4 | - | TRBV4-2 | CASSLLIGQGEKLFF | TGTGCCAGCAGCCTACTTATCGGACAGGGTGAAAAACTGTTTTTT